The clone carrying this T cell receptor beta chain was observed a handful of times. Methods used by the authors: Reference gene primers were amplified, and this amplification served to estimate nucleated cell counts. Generated by immunoSEQ multiplex PCR, the TCRdb table keeps only in-frame clones and is missing some. That table gives V, J and clone size, and the DNA gave D and trimming. Counted here are 300,000 to 350,000 clones, 87% occurring once; the ten biggest clones make up about 6.9%. This specimen comes from a study of blood T cell repertoires in COVID-19. This CDR3 has 14 residues. V was shortened by 8 bases and J by 1 base, with 14 bases between the two germline ends. Germline V gene data show CDR1 as MNHEY and CDR2 as SMNVEV (reference sequence). Seattle patients were enrolled during active infection and followed longitudinally.

The sequenced sample consisted of peripheral blood. This receptor was obtained from a woman between 45 and 60 years old with COVID-19, enrolled during active disease. The chain has TRBV27 and TRBJ1-1, with no clear D. As DNA, the CDR3 is TGTGCCAGCCGACCAGCGGTCAGGAACACTGAAGCTTTCTTT. Translating it yields CASRPAVRNTEAFF.